This T cell receptor (beta chain) was documented in a study of blood T cells in healthy people across ages. To note about this clonotype: The target antigen is unknown.

The study, taken as a whole, reports: The study found more naive CD4+ cells and higher diversity in long-lived than aged donors.

The authors ran a second PCR of about 6 to 11 cycles using a sample-barcoded 5' primer and a J-beta primer mix. TCRdb reprocessed the 5' RACE reads with MiXCR, giving one entry per CDR3 protein. In the table there are 1.5 million to 2 million distinct CDR3 sequences, approximately 30% of which are singletons. The sample consisted of blood. This TCR derives from a woman younger than 45 in good health.

The chain's CDR3 is CASSQEESGGGTEAFF. The CDR3 DNA reads TGCGCCAGCAGCCAAGAGGAATCAGGGGGAGGAACTGAAGCTTTCTTT. The chain recombines TRBV4-1 with TRBJ1-1; 7 bases fit TRBD1. Germline trimming cut 0 bases from V and 5 bases from J; bases unmatched to any gene: 9. The CDR3 extends over 16 amino acids. Germline lookup yields CDR1 MGHRA and CDR2 YSYEKL.